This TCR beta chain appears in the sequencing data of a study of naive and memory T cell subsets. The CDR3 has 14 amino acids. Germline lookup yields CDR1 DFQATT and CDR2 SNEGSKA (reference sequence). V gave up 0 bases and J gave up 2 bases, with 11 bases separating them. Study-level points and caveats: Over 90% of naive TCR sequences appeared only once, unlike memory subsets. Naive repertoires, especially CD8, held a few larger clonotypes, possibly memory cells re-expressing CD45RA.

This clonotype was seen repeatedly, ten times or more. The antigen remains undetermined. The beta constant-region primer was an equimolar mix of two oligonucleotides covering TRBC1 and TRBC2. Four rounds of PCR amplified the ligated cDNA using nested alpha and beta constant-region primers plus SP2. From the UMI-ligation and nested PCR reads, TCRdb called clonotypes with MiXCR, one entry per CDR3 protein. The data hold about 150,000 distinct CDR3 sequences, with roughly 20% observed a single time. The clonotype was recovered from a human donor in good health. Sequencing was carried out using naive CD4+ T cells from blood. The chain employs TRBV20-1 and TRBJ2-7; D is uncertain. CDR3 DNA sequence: TGCAGTGCTAGAGAAGCTCCGATAACCTACGAGCAGTACTTC. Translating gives CSAREAPITYEQYF.